A single sample is the source of the 23 T cell receptor beta chains below, sequenced in a study of graft-versus-host responses after intestinal transplantation. Antigen specificity for these receptors is unknown. Method: immunoSEQ multiplex PCR; TCRdb's copy keeps in-frame clones and lacks some. The data show roughly 120,000 clones, with about 92% seen just once and about 0.2% held by the top ten. Sequenced here: unstimulated CD4+ T cells sorted from spleen or lymph node cells, sampled before transplant. Receptors originate from a human donor who was the organ donor for an intestinal transplant.

V and J are TRBV14 and TRBJ2-7; unclear D gene. Trimming removed 4 bases at V and 9 bases at J, with 13 bases between. The CDR3 has 12 residues. CDR1 is SGHDN, CDR2 FVKESK, per germline. CDR3 coding DNA: TGTGCCAGCAGCCCAACGGCCACGGGGCAGTACTTC. Its translation: CASSPTATGQYF.

The rearrangement uses TRBV4-2 and TRBJ2-3, with D perhaps TRBD2 (6 bases). The CDR3 runs 16 residues. The ends were cut back, 4 bases at V and 1 base at J, with 15 bases in the middle. Germline CDR1 is LGHNA and CDR2 is YNFKEQ. Here the CDR3 reads CASSLTPGGGTDTQYF. The CDR3 DNA reads as TGTGCCAGCAGCCTCACGCCGGGCGGGGGCACAGATACGCAGTATTTT.

The J gene is TRBJ2-5, the V gene TRBV19, with TRBD1 matching over 9 bases. The CDR3 contains 13 residues. The germline V gene has CDR1 LNHDA and CDR2 SQIVND (reference sequence). J gave up 4 bases and V 5 bases, and 2 bases lay outside the gene matches. CDR3 in amino acids: CASSGGQGETQYF. CDR3 nucleotides: TGTGCCAGTAGTGGGGGACAGGGAGAGACCCAGTACTTC.

The chain uses TRBV5-1 and TRBJ2-6; the D gene is possibly TRBD1 (5 bases). Germline CDR1 SGHRS, CDR2 YFSETQ. The CDR3 has 15 residues. The germline V and J ends were trimmed by 2 bases and 0 bases, with 6 bases remaining between them. The CDR3 nucleotides read TGCGCCAGCAGCTTAGGGGACTCTGGGGCCAACGTCCTGACTTTC. Residues: CASSLGDSGANVLTF.

The chain couples TRBV29-1 to TRBJ1-3; D unresolved. V was cut by 4 bases and J by 3 bases, with 10 bases left in between. Per germline, CDR1 SQVTM and CDR2 ANQGSEA. This CDR3 spans 13 amino acids. The CDR3 spells CSVVEGGGNTIYF. The DNA for the CDR3 is TGCAGCGTTGTAGAGGGTGGTGGAAACACCATATATTTT.

The chain has TRBV28 and TRBJ2-2, with 9 bases aligning to TRBD2. From germline, CDR1 is MDHEN and CDR2 SYDVKM. After removal of 2 bases from V and 5 bases from J, the junction contained 3 bases not matched to a gene. This CDR3 region has 15 residues. CDR3 nucleotides: TGTGCCAGCAGTTTAGAGCTAGCGGGAACCGGGGAGCTGTTTTTT. The encoded protein is CASSLELAGTGELFF.

J is TRBJ1-1 and V is TRBV7-2; 7 nucleotides align to TRBD1. The ends lost 5 bases at V and 1 base at J; junction bases unmatched: 7. The CDR3 covers 15 residues. The germline V gene encodes CDR1 SGHTA and CDR2 FQGNSA. The CDR3 DNA reads as TGTGCCAGCAGCCCGATACAGGGGAAGAACACTGAAGCTTTCTTT. Residues: CASSPIQGKNTEAFF.

The chain recombines TRBV6-1 with TRBJ2-3, with TRBD2 identical over 7 bases. This CDR3 has 15 residues. V lost 6 bases, J lost 3 bases, and 9 bases stayed unmatched. Germline loops: CDR1 MNHNS, CDR2 SASEGT. In DNA, the CDR3 is TGTGCCAGCAGAACGTCCCCCGGGGGGACAGATACGCAGTATTTT. This gives the protein CASRTSPGGTDTQYF.

This sequence joins TRBV5-1 and TRBJ2-7; tentative D call: TRBD2 (7 bases). Per the germline V gene, CDR1 is SGHRS and CDR2 is YFSETQ. Between the trimmed V and J ends, which lost 0 bases and 2 bases, there was a span of 18 bases. CDR3 size: 17 residues. CDR3 in amino acids: CASSLGGGPGDAYEQYF. CDR3 coding DNA: TGCGCCAGCAGCTTGGGGGGGGGCCCCGGTGACGCCTACGAGCAGTACTTC.

This clone is a singleton in its sample. This chain joins TRBV27 and TRBJ2-2, with D perhaps TRBD1 (6 bases). CDR1 is MNHEY and CDR2 is SMNVEV in the germline V gene (reference sequence). Trimming removed 5 bases from V and 5 bases from J, with 15 bases in between. The CDR3 has 15 amino acids. CDR3 residues: CASSNYVTGTGELFF. CDR3 DNA sequence: TGTGCCAGCAGTAACTACGTCACAGGGACCGGGGAGCTGTTTTTT.

The rearrangement joins TRBV19 to TRBJ1-1; D may be TRBD1 (5 bases). Per germline, CDR1 LNHDA and CDR2 SQIVND (reference sequence). CDR3 size: 15 residues. V shed 3 bases and J shed 5 bases, with 16 bases lying between them. As DNA, the CDR3 is TGTGCCAGTAGTATGGCCCTCTTGGGGCGGACTGAAGCTTTCTTT. Translation gives CASSMALLGRTEAFF.

The chain is built from TRBV14 and TRBJ1-4; unclear D gene. From germline, CDR1 is SGHDN and CDR2 FVKESK. V was pared by 4 bases and J by 2 bases, with 11 bases between. The CDR3 length is 15 residues. The CDR3 region has the DNA TGTGCCAGCAGCCCCCTCGGCGCGACTAATGAAAAACTGTTTTTT. Its translation is CASSPLGATNEKLFF.

The V call is TRBV4-1, the J call TRBJ2-3, with 16 bases fitting TRBD2. CDR3 length: 20 residues. The V gene's germline CDR1 is MGHRA and CDR2 YSYEKL. Trimming at V came to 0 bases and at J to 2 bases, leaving 8 bases not matched to a gene. CDR3 nucleotide sequence: TGCGCCAGCAGCCAAGAGCCGGGACTAGCGGGAGGGCCTGACACAGATACGCAGTATTTT. Residues: CASSQEPGLAGGPDTDTQYF.

The chain uses TRBV7-2 and TRBJ2-1; 11 bases map to TRBD2. V was pared by 6 bases and J by 6 bases, with 4 bases of the junction left unmatched. The CDR3 has 14 amino acids. CDR1 SGHTA and CDR2 FQGNSA come from the germline V gene. In nucleotides, the CDR3 is TGTGCCAGCAGAACTAGCGGGAGTCCCAATGAGCAGTTCTTC. This gives the protein CASRTSGSPNEQFF.

The chain uses TRBV6-1 and TRBJ2-7; D unclear. Germline V gene sequence: CDR1 MNHNS, CDR2 SASEGT. The CDR3 has 11 amino acids. V lost 8 bases and J lost 6, with 11 bases in between. CDR3 nucleotide sequence: TGTGCCAGCTCACCCCCCCTCGAGCAGTACTTC. Amino acid sequence: CASSPPLEQYF.

This chain uses TRBV9 with TRBJ1-3; D might be TRBD1 (5 bases). The germline V and J ends were trimmed by 0 bases and 0 bases, with 13 bases remaining between them. Germline V gene data show CDR1 as SGDLS and CDR2 as YYNGEE. The CDR3 totals 17 residues. CDR3 nucleotides: TGTGCCAGCAGCGTAGATCCGGGACGTAGCTCTGGAAACACCATATATTTT. Protein: CASSVDPGRSSGNTIYF.

This clone was recorded only once. This rearrangement joins TRBV6-5 to TRBJ2-3, with TRBD1 as a possible D gene (5 bases). V was pared by 6 bases and J by 3 bases, with 16 bases between. Germline-derived CDR1 and CDR2 are MNHEY and SVGAGI. The CDR3 totals 15 residues. CDR3 coding DNA: TGTGCCAGCAGCAAAGCAGGGTGGGGAACAGATACGCAGTATTTT. Its protein is CASSKAGWGTDTQYF.

This chain joins TRBV5-1 and TRBJ1-1; D unresolved. The CDR3 totals 12 residues. CDR1 and CDR2 (germline): SGHRS, YFSETQ. V lost 1 base and J lost 3, with 4 bases in between. Written as DNA, the CDR3 is TGCGCCAGCAGCTTGCCGGACACTGAAGCTTTCTTT. Protein sequence: CASSLPDTEAFF.

This clone was seen a single time. The V gene is TRBV27, the J gene TRBJ2-3; D is perhaps TRBD1 or TRBD2 (5 bases each). The germline V gene has CDR1 MNHEY and CDR2 SMNVEV (reference sequence). The V gene lost 5 bases and the J gene lost 3 bases, with 12 bases spanning the gap. The CDR3 extends over 14 amino acids. The CDR3 region has the DNA TGTGCCAGCAGTCTTTCATGGGGGACAGATACGCAGTATTTT. This gives the protein CASSLSWGTDTQYF.

This rearrangement joins TRBV6-5 to TRBJ1-2; D possibly corresponds to TRBD1 (5 bases). The CDR3 has 11 residues. Germline V gene data show CDR1 as MNHEY and CDR2 as SVGAGI. V dropped 10 bases and J dropped 7 bases, with 13 bases sitting between them. The CDR3 protein is CAIWGEGGYTF. Written as DNA, the CDR3 is TGTGCCATCTGGGGGGAGGGTGGCTACACCTTC.

This chain connects TRBV29-1 to TRBJ2-1; 15 bases are shared with TRBD2. The length of the CDR3 is 15 residues. Germline CDR1 reads SQVTM; CDR2 reads ANQGSEA. The J segment lost 8 bases and the V segment lost 4 bases, leaving 6 bases of the junction unmatched. The CDR3 sequence: CSVAGLAGGRDEQFF. The CDR3 DNA reads as TGCAGCGTTGCGGGACTAGCGGGAGGAAGAGATGAGCAGTTCTTC.

The genes are TRBV2 and TRBJ2-1; perhaps TRBD1 as D (6 bases). The germline V gene has CDR1 SNHLY and CDR2 FYNNEI. V lost 6 bases and J 5 bases, leaving 14 bases between the germline ends. This CDR3 region has 14 residues. The CDR3 nucleotides read TGTGCCAGCAGCCCCGGACAGTATAACAATGAGCAGTTCTTC. It yields the protein CASSPGQYNNEQFF.

This chain links TRBV19 with TRBJ1-2, with a possible D match to TRBD1 (5 bases). V lost 4 bases, J lost 4 bases, and 19 bases lay in between. Germline V CDR1 and CDR2: LNHDA, SQIVND (reference sequence). CDR3 size: 16 residues. The CDR3 loop reads CASSNGHRYSSYGYTF. CDR3 nucleotide sequence: TGTGCCAGTAGTAACGGACACCGCTACAGTTCCTATGGCTACACCTTC.